This TCR beta chain was captured by sequencing in a study of cytomegalovirus exposure and HLA in healthy donors. V lost 2 bases and J 2 bases, leaving 7 bases between the germline ends. Germline loops: CDR1 MRHNA, CDR2 SNTAGT. The CDR3 totals 14 residues. 13 Jbeta primers and 60 Vbeta primers were used for the PCR. Measured with immunoSEQ multiplex PCR; TCRdb has only the in-frame clones, and not every one. This table has 95,000 to 150,000 clones, about 80% appearing once. This TCR was recovered from a female donor in good health and CMV-seropositive. Sequenced: PBMCs. The chain employs TRBV6-4 and TRBJ1-5, with unresolved D. DNA for the CDR3: TGTGCCAGCAGTGACGGGAGCGGCAATCAGCCCCAGCATTTT. Translation gives CASSDGSGNQPQHF.